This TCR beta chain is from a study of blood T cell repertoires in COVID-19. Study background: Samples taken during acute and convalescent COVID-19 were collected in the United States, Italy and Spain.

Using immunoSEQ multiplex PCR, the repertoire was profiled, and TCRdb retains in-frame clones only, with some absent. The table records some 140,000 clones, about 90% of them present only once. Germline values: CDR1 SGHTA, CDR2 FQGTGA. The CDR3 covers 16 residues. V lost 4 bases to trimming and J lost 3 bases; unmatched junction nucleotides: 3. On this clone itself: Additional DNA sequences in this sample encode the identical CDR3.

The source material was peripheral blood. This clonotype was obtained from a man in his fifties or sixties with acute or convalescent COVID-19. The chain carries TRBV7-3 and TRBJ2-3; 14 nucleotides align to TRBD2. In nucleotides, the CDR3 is TGTGCCAGCAGCTCCGGACTAGCGGGAGGAACAGATACGCAGTATTTT. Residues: CASSSGLAGGTDTQYF.